This T cell receptor beta chain was sequenced during a study of identical twins. General study findings and limits: Beta clonotypes that were abundant in cord blood contained fewer insertions, a pattern absent from memory repertoires. Researchers reported excess low generation probability among twin-shared out-of-frame alpha sequences.

To note about this clonotype: Antigen: not known.

A universal primer binding site was introduced by template switching. The final cDNA contained unique molecular identifiers. TCRdb processed the 5' RACE reads anew with MiXCR; each CDR3 protein has one entry. This sample has some 900,000 distinct CDR3 sequences, with approximately 13% found just once. V dropped 5 bases and J dropped 7 bases, with 14 bases sitting between them. CDR3 size: 14 residues. From germline, CDR1 is SSHAT and CDR2 FNYEAQ (reference sequence). These data were also reused for a study on yellow fever vaccine responses in identical twins.

This chain connects TRBV7-7 to TRBJ2-2; TRBD2 is a possible D gene (5 bases). Sequenced sample: PBMCs. This clonotype originated in a woman under 30 in good health. CDR3 bases: TGTGCCAGCAGCCCCGGGGTGGGGTTCGGGGAGCTGTTTTTT. It yields the protein CASSPGVGFGELFF.